This T cell receptor beta chain was captured by sequencing in a study of cytomegalovirus exposure and HLA in healthy donors. Method: immunoSEQ multiplex PCR; TCRdb's copy keeps in-frame clones and lacks some. The data contain 55,000 to 65,000 clones, over 85% of them singletons. This receptor was taken from a woman between 18 and 29 years old in good health and CMV-seropositive. Sequenced sample: PBMCs.

In nucleotides, the CDR3 is TGTGCCAGCAGTTACTCGATGGACAGAAAAGAGACCCAGTACTTC. It codes for CASSYSMDRKETQYF. The rearrangement joins TRBV6-6 to TRBJ2-5; D is perhaps TRBD1 (6 bases). The CDR3 covers 15 residues. Germline CDR1 and CDR2: MNHNY and SVGAGI (reference sequence). Trimming cost V 0 bases and J 3 bases, with 11 bases left between them.